The 21 T cell receptor beta chains below all came from one sample that was sequenced in a study of chemoradiotherapy in HPV16-positive cancers. Data came from immunoSEQ multiplex PCR; TCRdb stores just in-frame clones and leaves some out. Here the sample spans about 6,400 clones, over 65% being singletons. This specimen consisted of tumor tissue, obtained from a patient who underwent chemoradiotherapy. The receptors shown here come from a human donor with HPV-associated anogenital cancer.

This clone was observed a few times. The chain is built from TRBV18 and TRBJ2-7, with D perhaps TRBD2 (7 bases). The germline V gene has CDR1 KGHSH and CDR2 LQKENI. The V gene lost 5 bases and the J gene lost 0 bases, with 17 bases spanning the gap. This CDR3 is built from 16 residues. The CDR3 loop reads CASSKGGDTSSYEQYF. For the CDR3, the DNA is TGTGCCAGCTCAAAAGGGGGGGACACCAGCTCCTACGAGCAGTACTTC.

The chain carries TRBV10-3 and TRBJ2-7; D possibly corresponds to TRBD1 (5 bases). Germline lookup yields CDR1 ENHRY and CDR2 SYGVKD. Deletions cut 4 bases from V and 9 bases from J, with 19 bases between. The CDR3 has 14 amino acids. The DNA of the CDR3 is TGTGCCATCAGTGGGGGCGGACCCAATTTCGGGCAGTACTTC. Translating gives CAISGGGPNFGQYF.

J is TRBJ2-1 and V is TRBV25-1, with D perhaps matching TRBD2 (7 bases). This CDR3 spans 15 amino acids. Looked up from germline, CDR1 is MGHDK and CDR2 is SYGVNS. The ends were cut back, 2 bases at V and 7 bases at J, with 15 bases in the middle. This chain's CDR3 is CASSEPGGAENEQFF. CDR3 DNA: TGTGCCAGCAGTGAACCGGGGGGCGCGGAGAATGAGCAGTTCTTC.

CDR3 loop: CASSELSFGRDYNEQFF. The DNA of the CDR3 is TGTGCCAGCAGTGAACTTTCGTTTGGGCGGGACTACAATGAGCAGTTCTTC. The chain recombines TRBV25-1 with TRBJ2-1; tentative D call: TRBD2 (6 bases). In germline, CDR1 is MGHDK, CDR2 SYGVNS. This CDR3 comprises 17 residues. V lost 2 bases and J 3 bases, leaving 17 bases between the germline ends.

This clone was counted a few times. This chain links TRBV7-8 with TRBJ1-1; 11 positions agree with TRBD1. The CDR3 contains 19 residues. Trimming took 2 bases from V and 1 from J; bases not matched to a gene: 12. Germline-derived CDR1 and CDR2 are SGHVS and FQNEAQ. CDR3 region: CASSLRDRGFDKWNTEAFF. The CDR3 nucleotides read TGTGCCAGCAGCTTACGGGACAGGGGGTTTGATAAGTGGAACACTGAAGCTTTCTTT.

Written as DNA, the CDR3 is TGTGCCAGCTCACCAGGTGGGAGCTCCTACAATGAGCAGTTCTTC. Translated, it gives CASSPGGSSYNEQFF. The V gene is TRBV18, the J gene TRBJ2-1; possibly TRBD2 for D (5 bases). The length of the CDR3 is 15 residues. The V end lost 2 bases, the J end lost 0 bases, and 8 bases lay between the germline ends. Germline CDR1 KGHSH, CDR2 LQKENI. Complete variable domain (other parts from reference TRBV18 and TRBJ2-1): NAGVMQNPRHLVRRRGQEARLRCSPMKGHSHVYWYRQLPEEGLKFMVYLQKENIIDESGMPKERFSAEFPKEGPSILRIQQVVRGDSAAYFCASSPGGSSYNEQFFGPGTRLTVL.

This clone occurred once. The J gene is TRBJ2-5, the V gene TRBV5-1; weak D call: TRBD1 (6 bases). The CDR3 has 14 amino acids. Germline V gene data show CDR1 as SGHRS and CDR2 as YFSETQ. The V and J ends lost 4 bases and 2 bases respectively, with 12 bases between them. CDR3: CASSRSQGQETQYF. In nucleotides, the CDR3 is TGCGCCAGCAGCAGATCACAGGGACAAGAGACCCAGTACTTC.

The rearrangement uses TRBV9 and TRBJ2-3, with 9 bases aligning to TRBD1. V shed 6 bases and J 5 bases; nucleotides not matched to a gene: 10. CDR3 length: 15 residues. CDR1 is SGDLS and CDR2 is YYNGEE in the germline V gene. The CDR3 nucleotides are TGTGCCAGCACGAGAGGGGACAGGGTATTAGATACGCAGTATTTT. Translating gives CASTRGDRVLDTQYF.

By share, this clone ranks as medium-sized (0.01 to 0.1%). The chain recombines TRBV11-3 with TRBJ1-1, with 7 nucleotides matching TRBD1. CDR3 length: 12 residues. Germline-derived CDR1 and CDR2 are SGHNT and YENEEA. V lost 5 bases, J lost 7 bases, and 4 bases stayed unmatched. The CDR3 DNA sequence: TGTGCCAGCAGCCGCCGGGACAGTGAAGCTTTCTTT. Protein sequence: CASSRRDSEAFF.

The chain couples TRBV25-1 to TRBJ1-1, with 8 bases aligning to TRBD1. The CDR3 loop spans 15 amino acids. After removal of 4 bases from V and 1 base from J, the junction contained 5 bases not matched to a gene. Germline V gene lookup returns CDR1 MGHDK and CDR2 SYGVNS. Here the CDR3 DNA reads TGTGCCAGCAGTGTTTGGGGGACAGGGAACACTGAAGCTTTCTTT. Protein sequence: CASSVWGTGNTEAFF.

The chain links TRBV18 to TRBJ2-3, with no clear D. V dropped 2 bases and J dropped 6 bases, with 12 bases sitting between them. The germline V gene has CDR1 KGHSH and CDR2 LQKENI. The CDR3 sequence is 14 residues long. The CDR3 loop is CASSPETVRDTQYF. The CDR3 DNA is TGTGCCAGCTCACCAGAGACGGTTCGTGATACGCAGTATTTT.

The chain links TRBV14 to TRBJ2-1, with D unclear. The V gene lost 3 bases and the J gene lost 3 bases, with 12 bases spanning the gap. CDR3 length: 15 amino acids. Germline CDR1 SGHDN, CDR2 FVKESK. The CDR3 DNA sequence: TGTGCCAGCAGCCACAGAGTAGTCAGCTACAATGAGCAGTTCTTC. Translating it yields CASSHRVVSYNEQFF.

This sequence joins TRBV7-8 and TRBJ2-1; 11 bases are a match to TRBD2. Trimming cost V 6 bases and J 1 base; bases outside gene matches: 5. Germline assignment: CDR1 SGHVS and CDR2 FQNEAQ. The CDR3 runs to 16 residues. The CDR3: CASRTLAGGSYNEQFF. The CDR3 region has the DNA TGTGCCAGCAGAACCCTAGCGGGAGGATCCTACAATGAGCAGTTCTTC.

V usage is TRBV19 and J usage is TRBJ2-2, with 9 bases fitting TRBD2. The V gene's germline CDR1 is LNHDA and CDR2 SQIVND (reference sequence). V gave up 4 bases and J gave up 2 bases; unmatched junction bases: 8. CDR3 size: 17 residues. The DNA of the CDR3 is TGTGCCAGTAGTACTCGGGGTAGCGGGAGTAACACCGGGGAGCTGTTTTTT. Translation: CASSTRGSGSNTGELFF.

This clone was observed a handful of times. The V call is TRBV28, the J call TRBJ1-2; D uncertain. Trimming stripped 4 bases from V and 2 bases from J, with 11 bases between. Germline loops: CDR1 MDHEN, CDR2 SYDVKM. The CDR3 contains 14 residues. CDR3 DNA: TGTGCCAGCAGTTCAGAAACTGGAAACTATGGCTACACCTTC. Translated, it gives CASSSETGNYGYTF.

The chain employs TRBV6-6 and TRBJ2-7; perhaps TRBD2 as D (5 bases). The V gene lost 2 bases and the J gene lost 7 bases, with 12 bases spanning the gap. The CDR3 is made up of 13 amino acids. The germline gives CDR1 MNHNY, CDR2 SVGAGI (reference sequence). The CDR3 loop is CASSYQKTSEQYF. CDR3 nucleotide sequence: TGTGCCAGCAGTTACCAAAAAACTAGTGAGCAGTACTTC.

This clone occurred once. The rearrangement uses TRBV6-6 and TRBJ2-6; either TRBD1 or TRBD2 may fit D (5 bases each). The CDR3 has 15 amino acids. Trimming shortened V by 2 bases and J by 2 bases, and 7 bases separated the two germline ends. Per germline, CDR1 MNHNY and CDR2 SVGAGI (reference sequence). The CDR3 coding sequence is TGTGCCAGCAGTTACGAGGGGACTGGGGCCAACGTCCTGACTTTC. This encodes CASSYEGTGANVLTF.

The V call is TRBV9, the J call TRBJ2-6, with D possibly TRBD2 on 6 matching bases. CDR1 and CDR2 (germline): SGDLS, YYNGEE. The V end was cut by 2 bases, the J end by 0 bases, with 24 bases between. This CDR3 has 21 amino acids. This CDR3 reads CASSVPDRRAKGGSGANVLTF. The CDR3 DNA follows: TGTGCCAGCAGCGTTCCGGACCGCCGGGCCAAGGGAGGCTCTGGGGCCAACGTCCTGACTTTC.

This clone was seen a single time. Sequence at one end of the junction differs from germline and may be a read error. V gene TRBV5-6 combines with J gene TRBJ2-1, with 8 bases that match TRBD2. The CDR3 contains 14 residues. CDR1 and CDR2 (germline): SGHDT, YYEEEE. DNA for the CDR3: TGTGCCAGCAGCTTGACTAGCGGATACAATGGGCAGTTCTTC. This encodes CASSLTSGYNGQFF.

The chain links TRBV10-3 to TRBJ1-2; D perhaps matches TRBD1 (5 bases). Trimming took 4 bases from V and 3 from J, leaving 18 bases between them. This CDR3 is built from 16 residues. Germline CDR1 and CDR2: ENHRY and SYGVKD. CDR3 nucleotides: TGTGCCATCAGTGTCTGGGACGAAGCGCCGGACTATGGCTACACCTTC. Translation gives CAISVWDEAPDYGYTF.

The chain carries TRBV30 and TRBJ2-1, with 8 bases aligning to TRBD2. This CDR3 is built from 13 residues. Germline lookup yields CDR1 GTSNPN and CDR2 SVGIG (reference sequence). J lost 7 bases, V lost 0 bases, and 2 bases had no gene match. DNA for the CDR3: TGTGCCTGGAGTGTACTAGCGGAAAATGAGCAGTTCTTC. It yields the protein CAWSVLAENEQFF.